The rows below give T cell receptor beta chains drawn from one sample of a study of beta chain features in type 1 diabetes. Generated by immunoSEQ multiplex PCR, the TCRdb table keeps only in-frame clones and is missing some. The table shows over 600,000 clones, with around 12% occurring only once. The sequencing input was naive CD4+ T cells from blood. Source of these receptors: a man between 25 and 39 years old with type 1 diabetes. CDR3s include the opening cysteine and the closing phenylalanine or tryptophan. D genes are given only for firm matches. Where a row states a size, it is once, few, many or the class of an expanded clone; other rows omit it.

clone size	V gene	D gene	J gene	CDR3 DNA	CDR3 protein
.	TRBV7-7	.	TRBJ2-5	TGTGCTAGCAGCTTATCAGGGAGGTCCTTAGAGACCCAGTACTTC	CASSLSGRSLETQYF
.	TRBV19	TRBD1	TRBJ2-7	TGTGCCAGTAGTAGTGGGACAGGGGGGACCGAGCAGTACTTC	CASSSGTGGTEQYF
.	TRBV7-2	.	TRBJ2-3	TGTGCCAGCAGCTTAGCCGTTGTGGGGCGGGATACGCAGTATTTT	CASSLAVVGRDTQYF
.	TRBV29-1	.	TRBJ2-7	TGCAGCGTTGTGAGAGACCGTGGGACCCCTGTTAGACGGGGCGAGCAGTACTTC	CSVVRDRGTPVRRGEQYF
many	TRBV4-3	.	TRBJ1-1	TGCGCCAGCAGCCAAGAGAGGGGCATGAACACTGAAGCTTTCTTT	CASSQERGMNTEAFF
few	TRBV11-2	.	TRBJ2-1	TGTGCCAGCAGCTTAGAACCCCGGGACTACAATGAGCAGTTCTTC	CASSLEPRDYNEQFF
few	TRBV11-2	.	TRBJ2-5	TGTGCCAGCAGCTCTACAGGGCGAGAGACCCAGTACTTC	CASSSTGRETQYF
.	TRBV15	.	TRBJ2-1	TGTGCCACCAGCACCCAACAGGTAGGGAATGAGCAGTTCTTC	CATSTQQVGNEQFF
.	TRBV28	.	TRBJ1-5	TGTGCCAGCAGTTTATCTAGCAATCAGCCCCAGCATTTT	CASSLSSNQPQHF
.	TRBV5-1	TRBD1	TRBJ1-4	TGCGCCAGCAGCTCCGCTCAGGGGGCGCTTGAAAAACTGTTTTTT	CASSSAQGALEKLFF
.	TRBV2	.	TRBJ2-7	TGTGCCAGCGCCCCTGAGGGGGGCGGCTACGAGCAGTACTTC	CASAPEGGGYEQYF
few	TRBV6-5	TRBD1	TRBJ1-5	TGTGCCAGCAGTTTAGGACAGGGGCGTCAGCCCCAGCATTTT	CASSLGQGRQPQHF
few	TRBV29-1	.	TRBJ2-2	TGCAGCGTTGGGGGATTTACTGAGGGTACCGGGGAGCTGTTTTTT	CSVGGFTEGTGELFF
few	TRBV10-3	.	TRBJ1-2	TGTGCCATCTCCTTGCGAGCGGATGCCGCTAACTATGGCTACACCTTC	CAISLRADAANYGYTF
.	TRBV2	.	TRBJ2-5	TGTGCCAGCCCCGGTGTGGCCCAGTACTTC	CASPGVAQYF
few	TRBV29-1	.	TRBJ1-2	TGCAGCGTTGAACGGGACACAGCTAACTATGGCTACACCTTC	CSVERDTANYGYTF
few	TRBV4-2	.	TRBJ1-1	TGTGCCAGCAGCCTCCGGGGCAACACTGAAGCTTTCTTT	CASSLRGNTEAFF
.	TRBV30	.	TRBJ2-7	TGTGCCTGGAGTGTACGGAGTTACTACGAGCAGTACTTC	CAWSVRSYYEQYF
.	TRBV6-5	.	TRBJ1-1	TGTGCCAGCAGGAGAGGGGACGGGGACACTGAAGCTTTCTTT	CASRRGDGDTEAFF
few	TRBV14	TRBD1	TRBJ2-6	TGTGCCAGCAGCCACTGGGACAGAAACTCTTTCAGCTCTGGGGCCAACGTCCTGACTTTC	CASSHWDRNSFSSGANVLTF
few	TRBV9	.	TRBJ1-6	TGTGCCAGCAGCCCTGGACAGCAGTCCTATAATTCACCCCTCCACTTT	CASSPGQQSYNSPLHF
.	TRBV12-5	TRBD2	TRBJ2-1	TGTGCTAGTGGTTTTCATCCGGGACTAGGGGCGTACAATGAGCAGTTCTTC	CASGFHPGLGAYNEQFF
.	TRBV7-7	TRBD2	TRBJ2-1	TGTGCCAGCAGCCCTAGCGGGGGTTACTACAATGAGCAGTTCTTC	CASSPSGGYYNEQFF
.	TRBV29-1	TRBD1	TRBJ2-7	TGCAGCGTTGTGTGGGACAGGGGCTCCTACGAGCAGTACTTC	CSVVWDRGSYEQYF
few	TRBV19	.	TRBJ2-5	TGTGCCAGTAGTGTCCGGACTGCTCTCCAAGAGACCCAGTACTTC	CASSVRTALQETQYF
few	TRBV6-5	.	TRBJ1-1	TGTGCCAGCAGTTACTCGGGGAGAATGAACACTGAAGCTTTCTTT	CASSYSGRMNTEAFF
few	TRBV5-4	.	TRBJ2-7	TGTGCCAGCAGCCGGGAAGGTGCAGAGCAGTACTTC	CASSREGAEQYF
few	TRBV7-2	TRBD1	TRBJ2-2	TGTGCCAGCAGCCCGGGACAGCCGAACACCGGGGAGCTGTTTTTT	CASSPGQPNTGELFF
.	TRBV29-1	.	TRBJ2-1	TGCAGCGTTGAAGTAGTCAGCTCCTACAATGAGCAGTTCTTC	CSVEVVSSYNEQFF
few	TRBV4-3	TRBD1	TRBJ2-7	TGCGCCAGCAGCCAAGGGCGGACAGGGGGCGCGTCCTACGAGCAGTACTTC	CASSQGRTGGASYEQYF
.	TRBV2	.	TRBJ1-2	TGTGCCAGCAGTCCCCAGGGGCTTGGCTATGGCTACACCTTC	CASSPQGLGYGYTF
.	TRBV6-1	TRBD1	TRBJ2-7	TGTGCCAGCAGTGAAGGCGGACAGGGAATATACGAGCAGTACTTC	CASSEGGQGIYEQYF
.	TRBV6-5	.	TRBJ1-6	TGTGCCAGCAGTTACGGTGGTAGGAATTCACCCCTCCACTTT	CASSYGGRNSPLHF
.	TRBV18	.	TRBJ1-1	TGTGCCAGCTCACTGGCGACAGAGAACACTGAAGCTTTCTTT	CASSLATENTEAFF
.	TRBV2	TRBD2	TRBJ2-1	TGTGCCAGCAGTGTCCTAGCGGGGGGGGATGAGCAGTTCTTC	CASSVLAGGDEQFF
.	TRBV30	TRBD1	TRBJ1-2	TGTGCCTGGAGTTCCGGGACAGGGGGGAACGGCTACACCTTC	CAWSSGTGGNGYTF
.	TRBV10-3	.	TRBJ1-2	TGTGCCATCAGTGAGGGTGGGGGCTACACCTTC	CAISEGGGYTF
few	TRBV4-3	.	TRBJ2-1	TGCGCCAGCAGCTCAGAGGTCACTGAGCCCTACAATGAGCAGTTCTTC	CASSSEVTEPYNEQFF
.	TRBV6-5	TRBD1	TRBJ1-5	TGTGCCAGCAGCTTAGGACAGGGCAGCAATCAGCCCCAGCATTTT	CASSLGQGSNQPQHF
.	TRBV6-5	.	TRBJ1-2	TGTGCCAGCAGTTACAGGCAGAGCTATGGCTACACCTTC	CASSYRQSYGYTF
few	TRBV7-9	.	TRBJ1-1	TGTGCCAGCAGCTCTATTGGGGGCTCGTACACTGAAGCTTTCTTT	CASSSIGGSYTEAFF
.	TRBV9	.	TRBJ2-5	TGTGCCAGCAGCGTAGGTATGGGGACCCAGTACTTC	CASSVGMGTQYF
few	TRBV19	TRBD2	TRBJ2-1	TGTGCCAGTAGTACGGGACTAGCGAATGAGCAGTTCTTC	CASSTGLANEQFF
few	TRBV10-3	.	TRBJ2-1	TGTGCCATCAGATGGGACACCTACAATGAGCAGTTCTTC	CAIRWDTYNEQFF
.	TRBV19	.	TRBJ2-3	TGTGCCAGTAGTATCCCCGGTAGCACAGATACGCAGTATTTT	CASSIPGSTDTQYF
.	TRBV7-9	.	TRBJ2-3	TGTGCCAGCAGCTTAGCGGGTACAGACACAGATACGCAGTATTTT	CASSLAGTDTDTQYF
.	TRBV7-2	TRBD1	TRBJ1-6	TGTGCCAGCAGCATAACAGGGGGCTGGGATTCACCCCTCCACTTT	CASSITGGWDSPLHF
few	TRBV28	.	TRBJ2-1	TGTGCCAGCAGACTTAGCGGTAATGAGCAGTTCTTC	CASRLSGNEQFF
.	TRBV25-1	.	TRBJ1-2	TGTGCCAGCAGTGAATACGGGGGTCATGGCTACACCTTC	CASSEYGGHGYTF